This TCR beta chain stems from a study of OX40 agonist ivuxolimab in advanced cancers. Study-level information: Recorded diagnoses for dose-escalation patients were hepatocellular carcinoma, melanoma, renal cell or head and neck cancer.

Of note for this clone: Its antigen is as yet unknown.

General study points: At 0.1 to 3.0 mg/kg and by week 6, CD4+ and CD8+ T cells in the blood had expanded clonally. Also showing low normalized T-cell clonal expansion were some of the nonresponders. CD8+ T cells showed, on average, more clonal expansion than CD4+ cells.

This CDR3 comprises 18 residues. The J segment lost 5 bases and the V segment lost 2 bases, leaving 16 bases of the junction unmatched. Germline V lookup: CDR1 LGHNA, CDR2 YSLEER. Some clones are missing from TCRdb's copy, which holds only in-frame ones; the method was immunoSEQ multiplex PCR. The data hold some 49,000 clones, with roughly nine tenths observed a single time. The TCR sequence derives from an adult with an advanced solid tumor such as melanoma, head and neck, liver or kidney cancer. The sequencing used CD4+ or CD8+ T cells sorted from blood, collected in a trial of the OX40 agonist ivuxolimab. V usage is TRBV4-3 and J usage is TRBJ2-5, with 8 positions matching TRBD1. The CDR3 DNA is TGCGCCAGCAGCCAATACGGTTTAGGACAGGGAAGAGCGGAGACCCAGTACTTC. Amino acid sequence: CASSQYGLGQGRAETQYF.